Below, one T cell receptor (beta chain) is given with its context. Its specificity is not known. The sample comes from a study of blood T cells in healthy people across ages. Deletions cut 5 bases from V and 5 bases from J, with 13 bases between. Germline values: CDR1 SGHTA, CDR2 FQGTGA. CDR3 length: 14 residues. PCR was performed a second time for about 6 to 12 cycles using a sample-barcoded 5' primer and a J-beta primer mix. MiXCR, applied by TCRdb to the 5' RACE reads, yields one record per CDR3 protein. The table lists roughly 1.5 million distinct CDR3 sequences, approximately 43% of them singletons. Notes on the study in general: Fewer expanded clones and more diversity marked long-lived versus aged donors.

The chain links TRBV7-3 to TRBJ2-1; possible D gene TRBD1, 5 bases. The receptor comes from a woman aged 18-29 years in good health. The specimen was blood. This chain's CDR3 is CASSVVGVHNEQFF. The CDR3 nucleotides are TGTGCCAGCAGCGTAGTAGGGGTCCACAATGAGCAGTTCTTC.